One sample yielded the 30 T cell receptor beta chains listed below, sequenced in a study of PD-1 blockade in classical Hodgkin lymphoma. Method: immunoSEQ multiplex PCR; TCRdb's copy keeps in-frame clones and lacks some. This sample has 25,000 to 30,000 clones, with around nine tenths found just once. There was relapse after autologous stem cell transplantation in every patient, and there was variation in brentuximab vedotin exposure. PBMCs were thawed, and CD8+ T cells were then isolated from them by magnetic negative selection. Sequencing used CD8+ T cells from blood, obtained at baseline. The receptor set was obtained from a human donor with classical Hodgkin lymphoma.

This sequence joins TRBV5-8 and TRBJ2-7; weak D call: TRBD2 (5 bases). V lost 5 bases, J lost 4 bases, and 13 bases lay in between. This CDR3 spans 13 amino acids. The germline gives CDR1 SGHTS, CDR2 YDEGEE. As DNA, the CDR3 is TGTGCCAGCAGTATTCCGTCGGGGTACGAGCAGTACTTC. It is translated as CASSIPSGYEQYF.

This clone was counted once. The chain is built from TRBV28 and TRBJ1-2; TRBD1 aligns across 10 bases. This CDR3 is built from 17 residues. The J segment lost 1 base and the V segment lost 8 bases, leaving 13 bases of the junction unmatched. The germline V gene has CDR1 MDHEN and CDR2 SYDVKM. Here the CDR3 DNA reads TGTGCCAGCCACCTCAATCTTGGGACAGGGGTTAACTATGGCTACACCTTC. Translated: CASHLNLGTGVNYGYTF.

The chain is built from TRBV5-1 and TRBJ2-1; 15 bases fit TRBD2. After removal of 0 bases from V and 3 bases from J, the junction contained 4 bases not matched to a gene. The V gene's germline CDR1 is SGHRS and CDR2 YFSETQ. This CDR3 spans 18 amino acids. CDR3: CASSLEGLAGGIYNEQFF. Here the CDR3 DNA reads TGCGCCAGCAGCTTGGAGGGACTAGCGGGAGGTATCTACAATGAGCAGTTCTTC. The entire variable domain, with the rest obtained from reference TRBV5-1 and TRBJ2-1, is as follows: KAGVTQTPRYLIKTRGQQVTLSCSPISGHRSVSWYQQTPGQGLQFLFEYFSETQRNKGNFPGRFSGRQFSNSRSEMNVSTLELGDSALYLCASSLEGLAGGIYNEQFFGPGTRLTVL.

The chain links TRBV7-9 to TRBJ2-3, with D possibly matching TRBD2 (6 bases). Trimming shortened V by 8 bases and J by 2 bases, and 11 bases separated the two germline ends. Germline loops: CDR1 SEHNR, CDR2 FQNEAQ (reference sequence). There are 13 residues in the CDR3. The CDR3 protein is CASLSGTTDTQYF. DNA of the CDR3: TGTGCCAGCCTTAGCGGAACCACAGATACGCAGTATTTT.

This clone appeared a few times. The chain joins TRBV4-2 to TRBJ1-1; the D gene is possibly TRBD1 (6 bases). This CDR3 is built from 12 residues. The V and J ends lost 3 bases and 6 bases respectively, with 8 bases between them. Germline assignment: CDR1 LGHNA and CDR2 YNFKEQ. CDR3 DNA sequence: TGTGCCAGCAGCCAGCACAGGGCTGAAGCTTTCTTT. Its translation: CASSQHRAEAFF.

In its sample, this clone was seen once. The V and J genes are TRBV29-1 and TRBJ2-5, with 10 bases matching TRBD2. The CDR3 consists of 17 residues. Per the germline V gene, CDR1 is SQVTM and CDR2 is ANQGSEA. The V and J ends lost 7 bases and 5 bases, in that order; junction bases with no gene match: 19. This CDR3 reads CSGQTGLAGESIETQYF. In DNA form, the CDR3 reads TGCAGCGGACAAACAGGGCTAGCGGGAGAATCGATTGAGACCCAGTACTTC.

The rearrangement links TRBV5-1 to TRBJ1-1; TRBD1 is a possible D gene (6 bases). V lost 1 base, J lost 0 bases, and 10 bases lay in between. This CDR3 is built from 15 residues. Looked up from germline, CDR1 is SGHRS and CDR2 is YFSETQ. The CDR3 bases are TGCGCCAGCAGCTTGTTCGGACAGTTGAACACTGAAGCTTTCTTT. Translated: CASSLFGQLNTEAFF. The full variable domain, its missing parts supplied by reference TRBV5-1 and TRBJ1-1, is KAGVTQTPRYLIKTRGQQVTLSCSPISGHRSVSWYQQTPGQGLQFLFEYFSETQRNKGNFPGRFSGRQFSNSRSEMNVSTLELGDSALYLCASSLFGQLNTEAFFGQGTRLTVV.

This sequence joins TRBV5-1 and TRBJ2-2; tentatively, D is TRBD2 (7 bases). The CDR3 spans 14 residues. Germline CDR1 and CDR2: SGHRS and YFSETQ. Trimming shortened V by 7 bases and J by 6 bases, and 16 bases separated the two germline ends. In DNA form, the CDR3 reads TGCGCCAGCGTCGGAGTCGGGGGGCCCGGGGAGCTGTTTTTT. Translating gives CASVGVGGPGELFF.

V gene TRBV10-3 combines with J gene TRBJ2-3; 12 nucleotides align to TRBD2. After removal of 7 bases from V and 4 bases from J, the junction contained 3 bases not matched to a gene. The length of the CDR3 is 14 residues. CDR1 is ENHRY, CDR2 SYGVKD, per germline. Here the CDR3 DNA reads TGTGCCATCAACCTAGCGGGAGGGTCAGATACGCAGTATTTT. It encodes CAINLAGGSDTQYF.

V is TRBV19 and J is TRBJ2-2; D gene uncertain. V gave up 5 bases and J gave up 7 bases, with 14 bases separating them. Germline values: CDR1 LNHDA, CDR2 SQIVND (reference sequence). This CDR3 is built from 14 residues. The DNA for the CDR3 is TGTGCCAGTAGTCATCTAACCAAGGGCGGGGAGCTGTTTTTT. It encodes CASSHLTKGGELFF.

The V and J genes are TRBV18 and TRBJ2-7; 8 nucleotides line up with TRBD2. Germline trimming cut 3 bases from V and 4 bases from J; bases unmatched to any gene: 2. Looked up from germline, CDR1 is KGHSH and CDR2 is LQKENI. This CDR3 has 13 amino acids. The CDR3 DNA follows: TGTGCCAGCTCACCCGCGGGGGGTTACGAGCAGTACTTC. This sequence encodes CASSPAGGYEQYF.

This chain joins TRBV4-1 and TRBJ2-3; D is undetermined. The V end lost 0 bases, the J end lost 4 bases, and 5 bases lay between the germline ends. This CDR3 comprises 13 residues. The germline CDR1 and CDR2 sequences are MGHRA and YSYEKL. This chain's CDR3 is CASSQESADTQYF. The CDR3 DNA is TGCGCCAGCAGCCAAGAAAGTGCAGATACGCAGTATTTT.

This chain joins TRBV6-5 and TRBJ1-5; a possible D gene is TRBD1 (5 bases). The CDR3 loop spans 14 amino acids. V lost 6 bases and J lost 0, with 9 bases in between. CDR1 and CDR2 (germline): MNHEY, SVGAGI. This CDR3 reads CASSPDSSNQPQHF. CDR3 sequence (DNA): TGTGCCAGCAGCCCCGACAGTAGCAATCAGCCCCAGCATTTT.

In DNA form, the CDR3 reads TGTGCCAGCAGCTTTTCAGGGGATGAAAAACTGTTTTTT. It is translated as CASSFSGDEKLFF. V is TRBV7-9 and J is TRBJ1-4, with D maybe TRBD1 (6 bases). Trimming pared 3 bases from V and 6 bases from J, leaving 8 bases between. The CDR3 contains 13 residues. CDR1 is SEHNR, CDR2 FQNEAQ, per germline (reference sequence).

This chain connects TRBV19 to TRBJ1-1; 10 nucleotides line up with TRBD1. The CDR3 loop spans 13 amino acids. The trim removed 6 bases at V and 8 bases at J, leaving 6 bases unmatched. CDR1 is LNHDA, CDR2 SQIVND, per germline (reference sequence). CDR3 amino acids: CASRLGGQGEAFF. DNA for the CDR3: TGTGCCAGTAGGCTCGGGGGACAGGGGGAAGCTTTCTTT.

V is TRBV29-1 and J is TRBJ2-7; tentatively, D is TRBD1 (6 bases). Germline-derived CDR1 and CDR2 are SQVTM and ANQGSEA. The CDR3 is 14 residues long. Trimming left V 6 bases short and J 1 base short, with 16 bases between. CDR3 amino acids: CSVFGQSPSYEQYF. The DNA for the CDR3 is TGCAGCGTCTTCGGACAGTCCCCTTCCTACGAGCAGTACTTC.

The rearrangement joins TRBV27 to TRBJ2-1, with TRBD2 as a possible D gene (5 bases). Germline loops: CDR1 MNHEY, CDR2 SMNVEV (reference sequence). CDR3 length: 14 residues. Trimming took off 6 bases at V and 0 bases at J, with 9 bases between the two ends. The DNA for the CDR3 is TGTGCCAGCAGGCGGGTAAGCTCCTACAATGAGCAGTTCTTC. This codes for CASRRVSSYNEQFF.

The chain carries TRBV9 and TRBJ2-5; TRBD1 aligns across 11 bases. The CDR3 spans 15 residues. Germline-derived CDR1 and CDR2 are SGDLS and YYNGEE. After removal of 4 bases from V and 5 bases from J, the junction contained 7 bases not matched to a gene. For the CDR3, the DNA is TGTGCCAGCAGCTCCGGACAGGGGGCGGTGGAGACCCAGTACTTC. The encoded protein is CASSSGQGAVETQYF.

The V and J genes are TRBV28 and TRBJ2-7; D is perhaps TRBD2 (7 bases). Per germline, CDR1 MDHEN and CDR2 SYDVKM. V lost 6 bases to trimming and J lost 5 bases, with 20 bases between them. The CDR3 totals 15 residues. The CDR3 protein is CASRLAAVSGDEQYF. The DNA for the CDR3 is TGTGCCAGCAGGCTAGCGGCAGTATCAGGGGACGAGCAGTACTTC.

The chain couples TRBV27 to TRBJ2-1, with 7 bases identical to TRBD1. After removal of 2 bases from V and 9 bases from J, the junction contained 13 bases not matched to a gene. Germline-derived CDR1 and CDR2 are MNHEY and SMNVEV (reference sequence). The CDR3 is 16 amino acids. The CDR3 DNA reads as TGTGCCAGCAGTTTAGTCCGGTCGGCAGGGGGTGGTGAGCAGTTCTTC. This gives the protein CASSLVRSAGGGEQFF.

CDR3 amino acids: CASRFSQGFTEAFF. CDR3 nucleotide sequence: TGTGCCAGCAGGTTCTCTCAGGGATTCACTGAAGCTTTCTTT. The chain carries TRBV2 and TRBJ1-1; D is perhaps TRBD1 (5 bases). Deletions cut 6 bases from V and 4 bases from J, with 15 bases between. The germline CDR1 and CDR2 sequences are SNHLY and FYNNEI. The CDR3 sequence is 14 residues long.

The genes are TRBV27 and TRBJ2-2, with D possibly being TRBD2 (5 bases). The CDR3 length is 16 residues. Germline V gives CDR1 MNHEY, CDR2 SMNVEV (reference sequence). Trimming took 2 bases from V and 6 from J, leaving 16 bases between them. CDR3: CASSLGGAFRAGELFF. In DNA form, the CDR3 reads TGTGCCAGCAGTTTAGGAGGAGCGTTTCGAGCCGGGGAGCTGTTTTTT.

This clone has more than one count but fewer than ten. This rearrangement joins TRBV6-4 to TRBJ2-1; D remains ambiguous. The CDR3 has 12 amino acids. The germline V gene has CDR1 MRHNA and CDR2 SNTAGT. V lost 3 bases and J 10 bases, leaving 10 bases between the germline ends. The CDR3 here is CASSDSGVEQFF. The CDR3 DNA is TGTGCCAGCAGTGATAGTGGGGTCGAGCAGTTCTTC.

This chain links TRBV11-2 with TRBJ2-7; D is uncertain. Germline V gene sequence: CDR1 SGHAT, CDR2 FQNNGV. The CDR3 extends over 16 amino acids. Trimming pared 0 bases from V and 2 bases from J, leaving 14 bases between. This CDR3 reads CASSLDLRYLPYEQYF. Here the CDR3 DNA reads TGTGCCAGCAGCTTAGATCTAAGATACTTGCCCTACGAGCAGTACTTC. Full variable domain (outside the CDR3, taken from reference TRBV11-2 and TRBJ2-7): EAGVAQSPRYKIIEKRQSVAFWCNPISGHATLYWYQQILGQGPKLLIQFQNNGVVDDSQLPKDRFSAERLKGVDSTLKIQPAKLEDSAVYLCASSLDLRYLPYEQYFGPGTRLTVT.

Here the CDR3 reads CASSSPDDIGQYF. The CDR3 DNA sequence: TGTGCCAGCAGTTCCCCCGACGACATTGGTCAGTACTTC. The chain combines TRBV28 with TRBJ2-4; D is undetermined. Looked up from germline, CDR1 is MDHEN and CDR2 is SYDVKM. V was cut by 4 bases and J by 12 bases, with 16 bases left in between. The CDR3 totals 13 residues.

The chain carries TRBV7-2 and TRBJ2-7; D is undetermined. CDR3 size: 15 residues. Germline V CDR1 and CDR2: SGHTA, FQGNSA. Trimming removed 5 bases from V and 7 bases from J, with 21 bases in between. The CDR3 here is CASSLPRRLSREQYF. CDR3 bases: TGTGCCAGCAGCCTCCCCAGGCGCTTAAGTCGGGAGCAGTACTTC.

The chain carries TRBV11-3 and TRBJ2-7, with 12 bases lining up with TRBD1. The CDR3 covers 15 residues. V trimming: 5 bases; J trimming: 6 bases; junction bases outside the gene matches: 8. The germline V gene has CDR1 SGHNT and CDR2 YENEEA. CDR3 sequence reads: CASSPRDRGLGEQYF. The DNA of the CDR3 is TGTGCCAGCAGCCCCCGGGACAGGGGGCTGGGCGAGCAGTACTTC.

V gene TRBV13 combines with J gene TRBJ1-3; possibly TRBD1 for D (6 bases). The CDR3 is 14 residues long. Germline CDR1 is PRHDT and CDR2 is FYEKMQ (reference sequence). Between the trimmed V and J ends, which lost 4 bases and 7 bases, there was a span of 14 bases. Here the CDR3 reads CASSSGGPRNTIYF. The CDR3 DNA is TGTGCCAGCAGCTCCGGGGGGCCGCGGAACACCATATATTTT.

Written as DNA, the CDR3 is TGTGCCAGTAGTATAAACGACAGGTTCTATGGCTACACCTTC. It is translated as CASSINDRFYGYTF. The chain has TRBV19 and TRBJ1-2, with D tentatively TRBD1 (6 bases). The CDR3 sequence is 14 residues long. The V gene lost 2 bases and the J gene lost 4 bases, with 11 bases spanning the gap. Germline CDR1 LNHDA, CDR2 SQIVND (reference sequence).

CDR3 coding DNA: TGTGCCAGCTCCGTTGGGGCGGAGGACACTGAAGCTTTCTTT. Translated, it gives CASSVGAEDTEAFF. The chain couples TRBV6-6 to TRBJ1-1; possibly TRBD1 for D (5 bases). V was trimmed by 8 bases and J by 3 bases, leaving 16 bases between them. Germline values: CDR1 MNHNY, CDR2 SVGAGI (reference sequence). This CDR3 comprises 14 residues.